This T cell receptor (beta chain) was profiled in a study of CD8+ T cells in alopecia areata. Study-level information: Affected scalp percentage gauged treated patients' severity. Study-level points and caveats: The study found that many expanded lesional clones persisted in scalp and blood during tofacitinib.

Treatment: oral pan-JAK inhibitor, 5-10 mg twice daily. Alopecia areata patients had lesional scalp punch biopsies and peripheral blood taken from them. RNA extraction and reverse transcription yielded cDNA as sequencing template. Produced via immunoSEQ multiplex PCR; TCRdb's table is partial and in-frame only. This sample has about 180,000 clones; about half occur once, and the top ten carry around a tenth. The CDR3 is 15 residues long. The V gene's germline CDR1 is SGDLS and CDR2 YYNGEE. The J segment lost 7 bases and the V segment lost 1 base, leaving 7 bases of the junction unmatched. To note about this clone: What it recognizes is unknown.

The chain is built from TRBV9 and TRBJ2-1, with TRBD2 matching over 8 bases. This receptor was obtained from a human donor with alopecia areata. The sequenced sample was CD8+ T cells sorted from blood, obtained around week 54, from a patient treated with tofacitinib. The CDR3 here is CASSVREGPINEQFF. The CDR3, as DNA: TGTGCCAGCAGCGTACGGGAGGGGCCGATTAATGAGCAGTTCTTC.